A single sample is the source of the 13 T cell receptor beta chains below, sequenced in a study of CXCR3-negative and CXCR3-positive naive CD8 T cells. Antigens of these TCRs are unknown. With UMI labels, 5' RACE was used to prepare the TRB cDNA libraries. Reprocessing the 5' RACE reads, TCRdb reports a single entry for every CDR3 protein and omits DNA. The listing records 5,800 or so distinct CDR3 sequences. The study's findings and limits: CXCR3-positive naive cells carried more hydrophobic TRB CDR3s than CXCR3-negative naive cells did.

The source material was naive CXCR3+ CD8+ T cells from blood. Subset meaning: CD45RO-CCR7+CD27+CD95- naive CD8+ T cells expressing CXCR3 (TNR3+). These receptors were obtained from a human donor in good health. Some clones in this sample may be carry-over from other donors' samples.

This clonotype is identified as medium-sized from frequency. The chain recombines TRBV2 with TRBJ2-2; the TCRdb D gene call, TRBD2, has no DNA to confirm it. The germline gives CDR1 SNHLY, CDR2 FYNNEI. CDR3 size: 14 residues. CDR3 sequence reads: CASVSGSGSGELFF.

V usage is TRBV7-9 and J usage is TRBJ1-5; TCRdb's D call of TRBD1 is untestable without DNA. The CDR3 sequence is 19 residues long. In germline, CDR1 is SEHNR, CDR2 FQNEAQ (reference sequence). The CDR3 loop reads CASSFDPGTAFGVNQPQHF.

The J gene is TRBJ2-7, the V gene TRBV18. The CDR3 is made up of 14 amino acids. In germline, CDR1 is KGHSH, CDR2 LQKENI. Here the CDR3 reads CASSPPDGSYEQYF.

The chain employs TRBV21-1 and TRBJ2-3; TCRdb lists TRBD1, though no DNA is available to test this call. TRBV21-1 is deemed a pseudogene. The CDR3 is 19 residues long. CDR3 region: CASSPLDGTNPSSTDTQYF.

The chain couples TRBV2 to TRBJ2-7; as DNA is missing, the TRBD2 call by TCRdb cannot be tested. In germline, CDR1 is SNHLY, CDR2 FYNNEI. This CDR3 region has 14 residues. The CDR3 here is CASRRLAADYEQYF.

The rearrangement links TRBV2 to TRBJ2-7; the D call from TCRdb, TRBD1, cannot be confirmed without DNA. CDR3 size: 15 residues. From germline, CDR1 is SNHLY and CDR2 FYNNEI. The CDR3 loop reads CASSAPDRMAYEQYF.

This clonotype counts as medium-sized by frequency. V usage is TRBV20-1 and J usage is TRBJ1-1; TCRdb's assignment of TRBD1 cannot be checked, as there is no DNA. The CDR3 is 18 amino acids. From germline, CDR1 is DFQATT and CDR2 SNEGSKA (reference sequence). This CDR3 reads CSAYNPGQGGVGNTEAFF.

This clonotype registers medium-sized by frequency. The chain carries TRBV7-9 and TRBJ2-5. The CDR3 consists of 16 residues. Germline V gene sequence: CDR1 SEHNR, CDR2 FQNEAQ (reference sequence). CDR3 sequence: CASSFIPPRNQETQYF.

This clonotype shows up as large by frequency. CDR3: CASSLVTKNNEQFF. V is TRBV5-1 and J is TRBJ2-1. Germline loops: CDR1 SGHRS, CDR2 YFSETQ. The CDR3 runs to 14 residues.

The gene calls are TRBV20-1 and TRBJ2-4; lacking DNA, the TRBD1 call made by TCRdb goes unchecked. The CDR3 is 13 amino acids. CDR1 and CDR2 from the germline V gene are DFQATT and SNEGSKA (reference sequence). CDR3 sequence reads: CSAPGLGKNIQYF.

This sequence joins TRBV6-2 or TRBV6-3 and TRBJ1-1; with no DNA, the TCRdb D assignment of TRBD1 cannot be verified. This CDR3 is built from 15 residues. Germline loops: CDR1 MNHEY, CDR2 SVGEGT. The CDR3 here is CASSATGGMNTEAFF.

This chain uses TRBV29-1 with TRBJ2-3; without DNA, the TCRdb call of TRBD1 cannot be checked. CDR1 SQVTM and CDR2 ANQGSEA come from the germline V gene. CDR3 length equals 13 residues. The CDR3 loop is CSIRTGSTDTQYF.

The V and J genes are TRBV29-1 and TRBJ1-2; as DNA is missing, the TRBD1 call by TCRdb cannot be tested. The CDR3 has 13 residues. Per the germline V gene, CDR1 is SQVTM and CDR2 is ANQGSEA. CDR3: CSVEGTGHYGYTF.